This T cell receptor (beta chain) originates from a study of T-cell reconstitution after alpha-beta-depleted transplantation in children. Broader study findings: Several hundred expanded graft clones reportedly were the source of alpha-beta T cells about two months after transplant. Some patients showed high day-60 TCRbeta diversity, which derived from surviving recipient T cells and thymic progenitors. From newly produced T cells came most of the T-cell counts and diversity one year after transplant.

This sample's TCRbeta library carried unique molecular identifier barcodes. A single record per CDR3 protein comes from TCRdb applying MiXCR to the PCR reads. The sample consists of 200,000 to 250,000 distinct CDR3 sequences, around 9.9% of them appearing once. Comments on this clonotype: What it recognizes is unknown.

The CDR3 is 13 amino acids. CDR1 is LGHNA, CDR2 YNFKEQ, per germline. Trimming shortened V by 1 base and J by 6 bases, and 10 bases separated the two germline ends. The TCR comes from a child less than two years old with acute myeloid leukemia, due to receive a stem cell transplant. The sample consisted of PBMCs, taken before TCRalphabeta/CD19-depleted stem cell transplant. The chain joins TRBV4-2 to TRBJ2-7; possibly TRBD2 for D (5 bases). The CDR3 reads CASSQVGSGEQYF. The CDR3 bases are TGTGCCAGCAGCCAAGTCGGCAGCGGCGAGCAGTACTTC.